The 10 T cell receptor beta chains presented below share a single source sample, sequenced in a study of a mutant IDH1 vaccine in newly diagnosed glioma (dated by TCRdb to the early 2020s). These TCRs' antigens remain unknown. The time point label corresponds to: week 5, during vaccination. Each vaccine dose, consisting of 300 ug of a 20-mer mutant IDH1 peptide in Montanide, was administered subcutaneously with topical imiquimod. Libraries were made using the immunoSEQ multiplex PCR assay. In TCRdb, the immuneACCESS table is reduced to in-frame sequences with V and J assigned. These tables do not hold every clone; where another copy was compared, an unresolved V gene accounts for under half, and the others remain unexplained. The sample contains about 51,000 clones, roughly 78% of them found a single time. The biggest ten clones account for around 4.9% of the sample. The starting material was PBMCs, obtained from a glioma patient whose treatment included an IDH1 peptide vaccine. These TCRs come from a man over 45 with glioma.

The chain uses TRBV19 and TRBJ2-7, with D perhaps TRBD2 (6 bases). This CDR3 is 12 amino acids long. Looked up from germline, CDR1 is LNHDA and CDR2 is SQIVND (reference sequence). The germline V and J ends were trimmed by 4 bases and 7 bases, with 11 bases remaining between them. The CDR3 nucleotides are TGTGCCAGTAGTAGGGGCCGGGAGGAGCAGTACTTC. Translation gives CASSRGREEQYF.

CDR3 DNA sequence: TGTGCCAGCAGCCCCGGGATGGATTTGCTGACCCTCCACTTT. Amino acid sequence: CASSPGMDLLTLHF. The rearrangement joins TRBV5-5 to TRBJ1-6; D not resolved. The germline V gene has CDR1 SGHKS and CDR2 YYEKEE (reference sequence). V lost 4 bases to trimming and J lost 14 bases, with 19 bases between them. The CDR3 extends over 14 amino acids.

This chain uses TRBV19 with TRBJ2-1; possibly TRBD2 for D (5 bases). The CDR3 is 17 amino acids. Looked up from germline, CDR1 is LNHDA and CDR2 is SQIVND (reference sequence). Trimming shortened V by 1 base and J by 0 bases, and 13 bases separated the two germline ends. The CDR3 region is CASSIAPARVSYNEQFF. CDR3 coding DNA: TGTGCCAGTAGTATAGCCCCCGCGCGGGTCTCCTACAATGAGCAGTTCTTC.

The chain links TRBV4-1 to TRBJ2-2, with a weak D call TRBD1 (6 bases). The CDR3 is 16 amino acids. V lost 2 bases to trimming and J lost 2 bases, with 12 bases between them. Germline values: CDR1 MGHRA, CDR2 YSYEKL. CDR3 sequence reads: CASSQPFRGNTGELFF. CDR3 nucleotides: TGCGCCAGCAGCCAACCCTTCAGGGGTAACACCGGGGAGCTGTTTTTT.

This rearrangement joins TRBV11-1 to TRBJ2-2; D possibly corresponds to TRBD2 (5 bases). CDR3 size: 15 residues. In germline, CDR1 is SGHAT, CDR2 FQDESV (reference sequence). Trimming took 1 base from V and 8 from J, leaving 14 bases between them. In DNA, the CDR3 is TGTGCCAGCAGCTTAGGAAGGCTAGCTAAGGGGGAGCTGTTTTTT. Translation: CASSLGRLAKGELFF.

The J gene is TRBJ1-5, the V gene TRBV27, with D uncertain. The CDR3 extends over 13 amino acids. Germline V gene lookup returns CDR1 MNHEY and CDR2 SMNVEV (reference sequence). V shed 6 bases and J shed 0 bases, with 6 bases lying between them. CDR3 sequence (DNA): TGTGCCAGCAGCGATTATAGCAATCAGCCCCAGCATTTT. Translation: CASSDYSNQPQHF.

The J gene is TRBJ1-2, the V gene TRBV2; D is unclear. The CDR3 totals 14 residues. CDR1 SNHLY and CDR2 FYNNEI come from the germline V gene. Trimming shortened V by 7 bases and J by 8 bases, and 20 bases separated the two germline ends. As DNA, the CDR3 is TGTGCCAGCATTATGACACCCATTCCGGGAGGCTACACCTTC. Translated: CASIMTPIPGGYTF. Supplemented by reference TRBV2 and TRBJ1-2, the full variable domain reads EPEVTQTPSHQVTQMGQEVILRCVPISNHLYFYWYRQILGQKVEFLVSFYNNEISEKSEIFDDQFSVERPDGSNFTLKIRSTKLEDSAMYFCASIMTPIPGGYTFGSGTRLTVV.

J is TRBJ2-7 and V is TRBV4-2; a possible D gene is TRBD1 (6 bases). The V end lost 0 bases, the J end lost 0 bases, and 18 bases lay between the germline ends. The CDR3 sequence is 18 residues long. Germline V lookup: CDR1 LGHNA, CDR2 YNFKEQ. The CDR3 DNA is TGTGCCAGCAGCCAAGATCCCATGGGGGCAGCGAGCTCCTACGAGCAGTACTTC. This translates into CASSQDPMGAASSYEQYF.

The rearrangement joins TRBV9 to TRBJ2-3; 8 nucleotides align to TRBD1. The CDR3 sequence is 17 residues long. The ends lost 2 bases at V and 5 bases at J; junction bases unmatched: 13. Germline CDR1 reads SGDLS; CDR2 reads YYNGEE. CDR3 sequence (DNA): TGTGCCAGCAGCGTGATACAGGGGGGAATTGGTGAAGATACGCAGTATTTT. Translation: CASSVIQGGIGEDTQYF.

This clone was seen only a few times. The V gene is TRBV29-1, the J gene TRBJ2-1; TRBD1 or TRBD2 may be the D gene (5 bases each). The CDR3 spans 14 residues. Germline values: CDR1 SQVTM, CDR2 ANQGSEA. V lost 0 bases, J lost 9 bases, and 15 bases lay in between. Written as DNA, the CDR3 is TGCAGCGTTGAAGATCCTGGGGGATTAGGTGAGCAGTTCTTC. It specifies CSVEDPGGLGEQFF.